This is a list of T cell receptor beta chains from one sample in a study of blood T cell repertoires in COVID-19. TCRdb's copy holds only in-frame clones and misses some; the assay was immunoSEQ multiplex PCR. The sample has roughly 250,000 clones; approximately 91% are singletons. Sequenced: peripheral blood. The receptors come from a person under 35 with COVID-19, enrolled during active disease. Both conserved end residues are part of each CDR3. D genes are given only for firm matches. Size is omitted from some rows. Given values are once, few, many or a class for expanded clones.

J gene | D gene | clone size | V gene | CDR3 protein | CDR3 DNA
TRBJ2-3 | TRBD2 | once | TRBV24-1 | CATSDSGLADTQYF | TGTGCCACCAGTGATTCCGGACTAGCGGATACGCAGTATTTT
TRBJ2-5 | TRBD1 | - | TRBV19 | CASSWGTANQETQYF | TGTGCCAGTAGTTGGGGGACAGCAAACCAAGAGACCCAGTACTTC
TRBJ1-5 | - | - | TRBV11-2 | CASSPGWRDGQPQHF | TGTGCCAGCAGCCCAGGTTGGAGGGACGGTCAGCCCCAGCATTTT
TRBJ2-7 | TRBD1 | - | TRBV13 | CASSGQGNHEQYF | TGTGCCAGCAGCGGACAGGGGAACCACGAGCAGTACTTC
TRBJ2-2 | TRBD1 | - | TRBV24-1 | CATSESGQGNTGELFF | TGTGCCACCAGTGAGTCGGGACAGGGGAACACCGGGGAGCTGTTTTTT
TRBJ2-3 | - | - | TRBV20-1 | CSARSTDTQYF | TGCAGTGCTAGATCTACAGATACGCAGTATTTT
TRBJ1-4 | TRBD1 | - | TRBV10-3 | CAISNRFDGTGATTNEKLFF | TGTGCCATCAGTAACCGATTCGATGGGACAGGGGCGACGACTAATGAAAAACTGTTTTTT
TRBJ2-3 | TRBD2 | - | TRBV6-2/TRBV6-3 | CASSYPSGRARDTQYF | TGTGCCAGCAGTTACCCAAGCGGGAGGGCTAGAGATACGCAGTATTTT
TRBJ2-2 | - | - | TRBV30 | CACSNSIGELFF | TGTGCCTGCTCCAACAGTATCGGGGAGCTGTTTTTT
TRBJ2-2 | - | - | TRBV15 | CATSRDPTGELFF | TGTGCCACCAGCAGAGATCCCACTGGGGAGCTGTTTTTT